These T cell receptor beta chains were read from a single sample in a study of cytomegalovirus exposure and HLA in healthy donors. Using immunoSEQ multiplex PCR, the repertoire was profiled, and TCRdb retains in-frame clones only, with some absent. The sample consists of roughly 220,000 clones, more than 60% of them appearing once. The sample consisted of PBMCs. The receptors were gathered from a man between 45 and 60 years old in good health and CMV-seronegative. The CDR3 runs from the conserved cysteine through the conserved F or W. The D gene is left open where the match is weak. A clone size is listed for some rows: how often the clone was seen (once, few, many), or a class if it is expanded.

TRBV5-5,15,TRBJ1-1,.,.,TGTGCCAGCAGCTTGGAACAGGGAAAGAACACTGAAGCTTTCTTT,CASSLEQGKNTEAFF
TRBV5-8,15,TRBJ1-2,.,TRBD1,TGTGCCAGCAGCTTGTACAGGGGGCAGGACGGAGGCTACACCTTC,CASSLYRGQDGGYTF
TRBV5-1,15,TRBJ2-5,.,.,TGCGCCAGCAGCTCTTCCCTAGCCGCCGGAGAGACCCAGTACTTC,CASSSSLAAGETQYF
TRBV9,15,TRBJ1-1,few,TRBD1,TGTGCCAGCAGCGTCTATACAGGGGGCTGGACTGAAGCTTTCTTT,CASSVYTGGWTEAFF
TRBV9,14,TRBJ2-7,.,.,TGTGCCAGCAGCGTAGGCAGGGTCAGGGGCGAGCAGTACTTC,CASSVGRVRGEQYF
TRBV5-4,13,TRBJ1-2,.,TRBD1,TGTGCCAGCAGCCGGGACAGGAACTATGGCTACACCTTC,CASSRDRNYGYTF
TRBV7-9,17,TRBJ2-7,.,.,TGTGCCAGCAGCTTAGTGTATCCAGGGCTGAGCTCCTACGAGCAGTACTTC,CASSLVYPGLSSYEQYF
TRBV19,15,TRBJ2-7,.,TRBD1,TGTGCCAGTAGTCCCAAGGGACAGGGGAACTACGAGCAGTACTTC,CASSPKGQGNYEQYF
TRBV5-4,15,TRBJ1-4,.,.,TGTGCCAGCACTCGGGAGGGCCACGGGAATGAAAAACTGTTTTTT,CASTREGHGNEKLFF
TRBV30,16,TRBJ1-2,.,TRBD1,TGTGCCTGCCCCCCCGGGACAGGGGACGGGCACTATGGCTACACCTTC,CACPPGTGDGHYGYTF
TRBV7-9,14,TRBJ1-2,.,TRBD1,TGTGCCAGCAGCTTTGCCCAGGGGGCGCGTGGCTACACCTTC,CASSFAQGARGYTF
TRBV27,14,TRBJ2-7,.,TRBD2,TGTGCCAGCAGTCCGGGACTAGCGGGAGTTGAGCAGTACTTC,CASSPGLAGVEQYF
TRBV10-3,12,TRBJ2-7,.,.,TGTGCCATCAGCCGAGAAACGGACGAGCAGTACTTC,CAISRETDEQYF
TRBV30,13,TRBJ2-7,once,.,TGTGCCTGGAGAAGGACACCTTCCTACGAGCAGTACTTC,CAWRRTPSYEQYF
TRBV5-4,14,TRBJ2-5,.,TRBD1,TGTGCCAGCAGCTGGGACAGCACCCGAGAGACCCAGTACTTC,CASSWDSTRETQYF
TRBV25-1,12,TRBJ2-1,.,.,TGTGCCAGCAGTGAAATATCACAGAAGCAGTTCTTC,CASSEISQKQFF
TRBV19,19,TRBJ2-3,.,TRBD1,TGTGCCAGTAGTATAGACTCACCCTCTTTGACAGGGGGCAAGGATACGCAGTATTTT,CASSIDSPSLTGGKDTQYF
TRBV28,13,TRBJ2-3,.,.,TGTGCCACCGAAGGGCGGGGCACAGATACGCAGTATTTT,CATEGRGTDTQYF
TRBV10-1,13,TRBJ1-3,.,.,TGCGCCAGCAGCCGGGGTCATGGAAACACCATATATTTT,CASSRGHGNTIYF
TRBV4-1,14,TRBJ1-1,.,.,TGCGCCAGCAGCCACCAGGTTATGAACACTGAAGCTTTCTTT,CASSHQVMNTEAFF
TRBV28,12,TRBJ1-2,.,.,TGTGCCAGCAGTTTAACAGAACGCGGCTACACCTTC,CASSLTERGYTF
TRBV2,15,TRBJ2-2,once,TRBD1,TGTGCCAGCAGTGTCGGACAGGTTGACACCGGGGAGCTGTTTTTT,CASSVGQVDTGELFF
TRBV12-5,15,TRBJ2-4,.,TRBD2,TGTGCTAGTGGTTCCTTAGCGGGAGGGCCGGGCATTCAGTACTTC,CASGSLAGGPGIQYF
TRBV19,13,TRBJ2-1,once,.,TGTGCCAGTAACGGAGGGACCTACAATGAGCAGTTCTTC,CASNGGTYNEQFF
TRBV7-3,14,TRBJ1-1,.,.,TGTGCCAGCAGCTTAACGGGGCAAGGCACTGAAGCTTTCTTT,CASSLTGQGTEAFF
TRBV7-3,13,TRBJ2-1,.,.,TGTGCCAGCAGCTCCGCTAGGGGCAATGAGCAGTTCTTC,CASSSARGNEQFF
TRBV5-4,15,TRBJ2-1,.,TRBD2,TGTGCCAGCAGCTGGAAGCGGGAGAGGGAGAATGAGCAGTTCTTC,CASSWKRERENEQFF
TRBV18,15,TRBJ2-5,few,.,TGTGCCAGCTCATCCTCATCCGGGAGTGGGGAGACCCAGTACTTC,CASSSSSGSGETQYF
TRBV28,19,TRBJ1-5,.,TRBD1,TGTGCCAGCAGTACGCACCGGGACAGGGGGCGAGGGGGCAATCAGCCCCAGCATTTT,CASSTHRDRGRGGNQPQHF
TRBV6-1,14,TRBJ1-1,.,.,TGTGCCAGCAATGGACAGTTAGGGTACACTGAAGCTTTCTTT,CASNGQLGYTEAFF
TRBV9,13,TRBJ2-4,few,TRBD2,TGTGCCAGCAGCGTAGGGGAGGGGAACATTCAGTACTTC,CASSVGEGNIQYF
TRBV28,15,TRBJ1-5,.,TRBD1,TGTGCCAGCAGGGGGACAGTTCTTAGCAATCAGCCCCAGCATTTT,CASRGTVLSNQPQHF
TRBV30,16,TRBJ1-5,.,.,TGTGCCTGGAGTCCAATCGCGGGGTCCCCTAATCAGCCCCAGCATTTT,CAWSPIAGSPNQPQHF
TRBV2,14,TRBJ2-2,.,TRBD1,TGTGCCAGCAGTGTACAGGGGGCGGCCGGGGAGCTGTTTTTT,CASSVQGAAGELFF
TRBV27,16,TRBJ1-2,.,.,TGTGCCAGCAGTTTATCGCCCGAGACAACTTCCTATGGCTACACCTTC,CASSLSPETTSYGYTF
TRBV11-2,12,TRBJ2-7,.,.,TGTGCCAGCAGCACCCAGGGAGGAGAGCAGTACTTC,CASSTQGGEQYF
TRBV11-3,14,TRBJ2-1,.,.,TGTGCCAGCAGCTTAAAACAGGGCATAGGTGAGCAGTTCTTC,CASSLKQGIGEQFF
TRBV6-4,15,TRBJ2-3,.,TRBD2,TGTGCCAGCAGTCTTGGACTAGCGGGAGTAGATACGCAGTATTTT,CASSLGLAGVDTQYF
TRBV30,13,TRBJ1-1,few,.,TGTGCCTGGAGTACGTATGCGGGGACTGAAGCTTTCTTT,CAWSTYAGTEAFF
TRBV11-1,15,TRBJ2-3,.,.,TGTGCCAGCAGCCCCCCCTTAGCTAGCACAGATACGCAGTATTTT,CASSPPLASTDTQYF
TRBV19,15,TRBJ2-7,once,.,TGTGCCAGTAGTCGATGGGGCTCTTTTTCCTACGAGCAGTACTTC,CASSRWGSFSYEQYF
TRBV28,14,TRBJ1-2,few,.,TGTGCCAGCACGCGGTCAGGGTGGGGCTATGGCTACACCTTC,CASTRSGWGYGYTF
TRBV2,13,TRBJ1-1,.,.,TGTGCCAGAGGGGTGGGGATGAACACTGAAGCTTTCTTT,CARGVGMNTEAFF
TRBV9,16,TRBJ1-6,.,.,TGTGCCAGCAGCGCTCGGGGGAGCTCCTATAATTCACCCCTCCACTTT,CASSARGSSYNSPLHF
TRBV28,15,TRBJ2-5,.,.,TGTGCCAGCGTACCCCCCGGCAGGGGCCAAGAGACCCAGTACTTC,CASVPPGRGQETQYF
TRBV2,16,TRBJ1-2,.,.,TGTGCCAGCAGCGTACGAGGTAGCCTGAATAACTATGGCTACACCTTC,CASSVRGSLNNYGYTF
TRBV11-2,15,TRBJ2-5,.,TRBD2,TGTGCCAGCAGCTTAGGGACTAGCGCACAAGAGACCCAGTACTTC,CASSLGTSAQETQYF
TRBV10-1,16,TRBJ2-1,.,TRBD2,TGCGCCAGCAGTGAGTCACTAGCGGCCTCCTACAATGAGCAGTTCTTC,CASSESLAASYNEQFF
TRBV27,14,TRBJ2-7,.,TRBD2,TGTGCCAGCAGGCCCACTAGCGGGAGTCGGGAGCAGTACTTC,CASRPTSGSREQYF
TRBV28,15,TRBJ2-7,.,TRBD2,TGTGCCAGCAGGGGACTAGCGGGAGGGTCCTACGAGCAGTACTTC,CASRGLAGGSYEQYF